These 27 T cell receptor beta chains were all obtained from the same sample, sequenced in a study of CD8+ T cells in alopecia areata. Extracted from the samples, RNA was reverse transcribed into cDNA to serve as the sequencing template. Sequencing was performed with immunoSEQ multiplex PCR; in TCRdb, only in-frame clones are kept and a portion is missing. The repertoire holds over 200,000 clones, with about 53% as singletons. The specimen was CD4+ T cells sorted from blood, collected at week 0. The receptors were sampled from a human donor with alopecia areata.

This clone was seen a single time. V usage is TRBV29-1 and J usage is TRBJ2-1, with TRBD1 matching 10 bases. From germline, CDR1 is SQVTM and CDR2 ANQGSEA. V lost 7 bases and J lost 3; bases outside the gene matches: 9. CDR3 length: 15 amino acids. CDR3 amino acids: CSGKTGQGIYNEQFF. CDR3 nucleotides: TGCAGCGGCAAAACGGGACAGGGGATCTACAATGAGCAGTTCTTC.

In this sample, this clone turned up once. The CDR3 reads CASSLGPHLSSYNSPLHF. CDR3 nucleotides: TGTGCCAGCAGCTTGGGGCCACACTTGAGCTCCTATAATTCACCCCTCCACTTT. This sequence joins TRBV5-6 and TRBJ1-6, with unresolved D. Trimming cost V 0 bases and J 0 bases, with 13 bases left between them. Germline CDR1 is SGHDT and CDR2 is YYEEEE. The CDR3 has 18 amino acids. The entire variable domain, with the rest obtained from reference TRBV5-6 and TRBJ1-6, is as follows: DAGVTQSPTHLIKTRGQQVTLRCSPKSGHDTVSWYQQALGQGPQFIFQYYEEEERQRGNFPDRFSGHQFPNYSSELNVNALLLGDSALYLCASSLGPHLSSYNSPLHFGNGTRLTVT.

V is TRBV7-9 and J is TRBJ2-7; possibly TRBD1 for D (6 bases). This CDR3 has 17 residues. V was shortened by 4 bases and J by 3 bases, with 22 bases between the two germline ends. The germline CDR1 and CDR2 sequences are SEHNR and FQNEAQ (reference sequence). Written as DNA, the CDR3 is TGTGCCAGCAGCTCCCTTCTTTCCGGACAGAGCAACTACGAGCAGTACTTC. Translation gives CASSSLLSGQSNYEQYF. The variable domain in full, with the rest retrieved from reference TRBV7-9 and TRBJ2-7, is DTGVSQNPRHKITKRGQNVTFRCDPISEHNRLYWYRQTLGQGPEFLTYFQNEAQLEKSRLLSDRFSAERPKGSFSTLEIQRTEQGDSAMYLCASSSLLSGQSNYEQYFGPGTRLTVT.

The J gene is TRBJ2-7, the V gene TRBV28; 7 positions match TRBD2. This CDR3 is built from 14 residues. Germline-derived CDR1 and CDR2 are MDHEN and SYDVKM. The junction had 8 bases not matched to a gene; V was cut back by 7 bases and J by 2 bases. Written as DNA, the CDR3 is TGTGCCAGCACCGGGGGAGGGGTCGCCTACGAGCAGTACTTC. Translated: CASTGGGVAYEQYF.

This clone has just a few counts. The chain couples TRBV7-2 to TRBJ1-1, with 7 bases that match TRBD1. The germline gives CDR1 SGHTA, CDR2 FQGNSA. Germline trimming cut 5 bases from V and 4 bases from J; bases unmatched to any gene: 7. The CDR3 is 14 residues long. CDR3 sequence (DNA): TGTGCCAGCAGCGCCCAGACAGGGTTCACTGAAGCTTTCTTT. This encodes CASSAQTGFTEAFF.

This chain links TRBV29-1 with TRBJ2-6; the D is unclear. Germline CDR1 reads SQVTM; CDR2 reads ANQGSEA. The CDR3 contains 13 residues. V was trimmed by 5 bases and J by 0 bases, leaving 5 bases between them. The CDR3 bases are TGCAGCGTTATGGTCTCTGGGGCCAACGTCCTGACTTTC. Translated: CSVMVSGANVLTF.

The chain links TRBV5-1 to TRBJ2-3; D call uncertain. The germline V and J ends were trimmed by 2 bases and 2 bases, with 9 bases remaining between them. The CDR3 length is 14 residues. Per the germline V gene, CDR1 is SGHRS and CDR2 is YFSETQ. CDR3 in DNA: TGCGCCAGCAGCTTCGAAAAGGACACAGATACGCAGTATTTT. It codes for CASSFEKDTDTQYF.

The V and J genes are TRBV7-9 and TRBJ1-1; the D gene is possibly TRBD1 (5 bases). V gave up 6 bases and J gave up 7 bases, with 12 bases separating them. Germline V gene data show CDR1 as SEHNR and CDR2 as FQNEAQ (reference sequence). There are 12 residues in the CDR3. The CDR3 reads CASSPGGVEAFF. CDR3 coding DNA: TGTGCCAGCAGTCCTGGGGGGGTTGAAGCTTTCTTT.

The sample holds one count of this clone. The chain recombines TRBV29-1 with TRBJ1-1; D perhaps matches TRBD1 (6 bases). Germline CDR1 SQVTM, CDR2 ANQGSEA. V lost 5 bases and J lost 0, with 13 bases in between. There are 14 residues in the CDR3. DNA for the CDR3: TGCAGCGTTACGGGGGCCCCGATGAACACTGAAGCTTTCTTT. Its protein is CSVTGAPMNTEAFF.

This clone appeared once. V usage is TRBV5-6 and J usage is TRBJ1-4; D is ambiguous. The CDR3 spans 11 residues. Trimming cost V 1 base and J 8 bases, with 3 bases left between them. Looked up from germline, CDR1 is SGHDT and CDR2 is YYEEEE. CDR3 DNA: TGTGCCAGCAGCTTGTCGGAAAAACTGTTTTTT. Translation: CASSLSEKLFF. The full variable domain, rest sourced from reference TRBV5-6 and TRBJ1-4, is DAGVTQSPTHLIKTRGQQVTLRCSPKSGHDTVSWYQQALGQGPQFIFQYYEEEERQRGNFPDRFSGHQFPNYSSELNVNALLLGDSALYLCASSLSEKLFFGSGTQLSVL.

V is TRBV23-1 and J is TRBJ2-1, with 9 bases lining up with TRBD2. TRBV23-1 falls under the ORF class, with uncertain function. After removal of 0 bases from V and 0 bases from J, the junction contained 9 bases not matched to a gene. The CDR3 spans 19 residues. CDR3 bases: TGCGCCAGCAGTCAATCGAGGGCTAGCGGGACTAGCTCCTACAATGAGCAGTTCTTC. Amino acid sequence: CASSQSRASGTSSYNEQFF.

The chain links TRBV5-1 to TRBJ2-1, with 7 bases lining up with TRBD2. The CDR3 contains 18 residues. V shed 3 bases, J shed 0 bases, and the junction held 12 bases outside the gene matches. Germline V gene data show CDR1 as SGHRS and CDR2 as YFSETQ. This CDR3 reads CASSWAGDSRSSYNEQFF. CDR3 bases: TGCGCCAGCAGCTGGGCGGGAGACTCTAGAAGCTCCTACAATGAGCAGTTCTTC. The variable domain in full, with the rest retrieved from reference TRBV5-1 and TRBJ2-1, is KAGVTQTPRYLIKTRGQQVTLSCSPISGHRSVSWYQQTPGQGLQFLFEYFSETQRNKGNFPGRFSGRQFSNSRSEMNVSTLELGDSALYLCASSWAGDSRSSYNEQFFGPGTRLTVL.

To note about this clone: This sample includes further DNA sequences coding for the same CDR3. The chain joins TRBV28 to TRBJ2-7; D unclear. This CDR3 is 11 amino acids long. The ends were cut back, 4 bases at V and 3 bases at J, with 4 bases in the middle. From germline, CDR1 is MDHEN and CDR2 SYDVKM. CDR3 coding DNA: TGTGCCAGCAGTTCACACTACGAGCAGTACTTC. The encoded protein is CASSSHYEQYF.

The chain uses TRBV4-1 and TRBJ2-1, with D unclear. Looked up from germline, CDR1 is MGHRA and CDR2 is YSYEKL. Trimming left V 3 bases short and J 6 bases short, with 15 bases between. The CDR3 has 15 residues. Here the CDR3 reads CASSQLGLGFNEQFF. DNA for the CDR3: TGCGCCAGCAGCCAGCTCGGGCTAGGATTCAATGAGCAGTTCTTC.

The chain is built from TRBV30 and TRBJ2-1; D might be TRBD2 (5 bases). Germline V gene lookup returns CDR1 GTSNPN and CDR2 SVGIG (reference sequence). Deletions cut 1 base from V and 3 bases from J, with 7 bases between. The CDR3 spans 13 residues. The CDR3 bases are TGTGCCTGGAGTGAGGAGGACTACAATGAGCAGTTCTTC. Encoded protein: CAWSEEDYNEQFF.

This clone occurred many times. The chain links TRBV11-2 to TRBJ1-1; 7 nucleotides align to TRBD1. Germline V gene lookup returns CDR1 SGHAT and CDR2 FQNNGV. CDR3 length equals 16 residues. V was clipped by 1 base and J by 0 bases; unmatched bases: 5. In DNA, the CDR3 is TGTGCCAGCAGCTTAGGACAGGGAATGATGAACACTGAAGCTTTCTTT. It codes for CASSLGQGMMNTEAFF.

The chain recombines TRBV15 with TRBJ2-6; 8 positions agree with TRBD1. The CDR3 extends over 17 amino acids. Germline-derived CDR1 and CDR2 are LNHNV and YYDKDF (reference sequence). V was clipped by 1 base and J by 4 bases; unmatched bases: 6. The CDR3: CATSRGGQASGANVLTF. CDR3 nucleotide sequence: TGTGCCACCAGCAGAGGGGGACAGGCATCAGGGGCCAACGTCCTGACTTTC.

The table lists this clone with a few counts. This sequence joins TRBV7-9 and TRBJ2-7, with 9 bases fitting TRBD1. V shed 4 bases, J shed 5 bases, and the junction held 9 bases outside the gene matches. The CDR3 is made up of 15 amino acids. CDR1 is SEHNR, CDR2 FQNEAQ, per germline (reference sequence). For the CDR3, the DNA is TGTGCCAGCAGCTCAAACCGGGACAGGGTCCACGAGCAGTACTTC. Encoded protein: CASSSNRDRVHEQYF.

The V and J genes are TRBV30 and TRBJ2-5; D possibly corresponds to TRBD1 (5 bases). This CDR3 is built from 14 residues. Germline CDR1 GTSNPN, CDR2 SVGIG (reference sequence). V was pared by 3 bases and J by 2 bases, with 13 bases between. DNA of the CDR3: TGTGCCTGGAGCGGCAGACAGTTTCAAGAGACCCAGTACTTC. Protein: CAWSGRQFQETQYF.

The V call is TRBV11-2, the J call TRBJ2-7; no firm D call. Trimming took 0 bases from V and 3 from J, leaving 6 bases between them. The germline gives CDR1 SGHAT, CDR2 FQNNGV. The CDR3 length is 13 residues. CDR3 residues: CASSLDDRYEQYF. CDR3 sequence (DNA): TGTGCCAGCAGCTTAGACGACCGCTACGAGCAGTACTTC.

The J gene is TRBJ2-3, the V gene TRBV5-1; TRBD2 matches at 12 bases. The CDR3 loop spans 16 amino acids. Germline CDR1 reads SGHRS; CDR2 reads YFSETQ. The ends lost 4 bases at V and 1 base at J; junction bases unmatched: 4. In DNA, the CDR3 is TGCGCCAGCAGCCCGAGACTAGCGGGAGGCACAGATACGCAGTATTTT. This translates into CASSPRLAGGTDTQYF.

V gene TRBV30 combines with J gene TRBJ1-3; D call uncertain. CDR3 length: 11 residues. Trimming took 5 bases from V and 8 from J, leaving 10 bases between them. The germline CDR1 and CDR2 sequences are GTSNPN and SVGIG (reference sequence). The CDR3 nucleotides are TGTGCCTGGCAACCTGTGGACACCATATATTTT. Its translation is CAWQPVDTIYF.

The genes are TRBV11-2 and TRBJ1-2; no firm D call. Looked up from germline, CDR1 is SGHAT and CDR2 is FQNNGV. The CDR3 has 17 amino acids. Trimming took off 2 bases at V and 0 bases at J, with 16 bases between the two ends. The CDR3 sequence is CASSLSRLQASNYGYTF. The CDR3 coding sequence is TGTGCCAGCAGCTTATCGCGACTCCAGGCCTCTAACTATGGCTACACCTTC.

The genes are TRBV6-6 and TRBJ2-2; 11 bases align to TRBD2. Germline values: CDR1 MNHNY, CDR2 SVGAGI (reference sequence). The trim removed 6 bases at V and 5 bases at J, leaving 8 bases unmatched. The CDR3 totals 16 residues. CDR3 loop: CASSLLAGVGTGELFF. For the CDR3, the DNA is TGTGCCAGCAGCCTACTAGCGGGAGTAGGTACCGGGGAGCTGTTTTTT.

The V call is TRBV29-1, the J call TRBJ2-6, with D hard to call. Germline V gene sequence: CDR1 SQVTM, CDR2 ANQGSEA. Trimming removed 1 base from V and 0 bases from J, with 7 bases in between. There are 15 residues in the CDR3. The CDR3 sequence: CSVEVSGSGANVLTF. The CDR3 nucleotides read TGCAGCGTTGAAGTATCAGGCTCTGGGGCCAACGTCCTGACTTTC. The full variable domain, in which reference TRBV29-1 and TRBJ2-6 provide the parts outside the CDR3, is SAVISQKPSRDICQRGTSLTIQCQVDSQVTMMFWYRQQPGQSLTLIATANQGSEATYESGFVIDKFPISRPNLTFSTLTVSNMSPEDSSIYLCSVEVSGSGANVLTFGAGSRLTVL.

This clone came up a few times. The chain combines TRBV29-1 with TRBJ2-6; unclear D gene. The CDR3 loop spans 13 amino acids. Germline V gives CDR1 SQVTM, CDR2 ANQGSEA. V was clipped by 4 bases and J by 4 bases, with 8 bases between them. In nucleotides, the CDR3 is TGCAGCGTTGTGACCGGAGGGGCCAACGTCCTGACTTTC. This translates into CSVVTGGANVLTF.

The V gene is TRBV11-2, the J gene TRBJ2-5, with D perhaps TRBD1 (5 bases). This CDR3 has 15 amino acids. Germline assignment: CDR1 SGHAT and CDR2 FQNNGV. V shed 5 bases and J shed 1 base, with 14 bases lying between them. The CDR3, as DNA: TGTGCCAGCAGCGACCAGACAGTACTCCAAGAGACCCAGTACTTC. Protein: CASSDQTVLQETQYF.